These 20 T cell receptor beta chains came from one sample sequenced in a study of T cells in Graves' hyperthyroidism and ophthalmopathy. RNA transcripts provided the source from which TCR beta CDR3 regions were amplified. With the HTBI primer set, the TCR CDR3 went through a first round of RT-PCR. One entry per CDR3 protein, called by TCRdb with MiXCR from the multiplex PCR reads. The sample includes 530,000 or so distinct CDR3 sequences, approximately 25% of them seen just once. Sequenced sample: blood. The source is a woman aged 30 to 39 with Graves' ophthalmopathy.

This clonotype was observed at least ten times. This chain joins TRBV4-1 and TRBJ2-7; TRBD1 is a possible D gene (5 bases). The CDR3 sequence is 14 residues long. Germline values: CDR1 MGHRA, CDR2 YSYEKL. V lost 0 bases and J lost 4, with 10 bases in between. The CDR3, as DNA: TGCGCCAGCAGCCAAGATGGCAGGGCATACGAGCAGTACTTC. This sequence encodes CASSQDGRAYEQYF.

V and J are TRBV6-5 and TRBJ1-1; no definite D call. Germline V CDR1 and CDR2: MNHEY, SVGAGI. Trimming stripped 0 bases from V and 5 bases from J, with 10 bases between. The CDR3 spans 14 residues. The DNA of the CDR3 is TGTGCCAGCAGTTACTCTGTCATTGGTACTGAAGCTTTCTTT. This codes for CASSYSVIGTEAFF.

The table lists this clonotype with many counts. The J gene is TRBJ1-2, the V gene TRBV29-1; 8 positions match TRBD1. Trimming took 7 bases from V and 3 from J; bases not matched to a gene: 4. CDR3 length: 12 amino acids. CDR1 and CDR2 (germline): SQVTM, ANQGSEA. CDR3 sequence reads: CSGPGQDYGYTF. CDR3 DNA sequence: TGCAGCGGTCCGGGACAGGACTATGGCTACACCTTC.

This clonotype was recorded many times. The chain carries TRBV24-1 and TRBJ1-2; D not certain. V was trimmed by 3 bases and J by 5 bases, leaving 6 bases between them. CDR1 is KGHDR and CDR2 is SFDVKD in the germline V gene. The CDR3 is made up of 12 amino acids. CDR3 nucleotides: TGTGCCACCAGTGATGTCGGGTATGGCTACACCTTC. It codes for CATSDVGYGYTF.

This clonotype was recorded many times. The genes are TRBV11-3 and TRBJ2-7; 8 nucleotides match TRBD1. CDR1 is SGHNT, CDR2 YENEEA, per germline. The length of the CDR3 is 14 residues. Losses at the gene ends were 5 bases for V and 7 bases for J; bases not matched to a gene: 10. The CDR3 DNA is TGTGCCAGCAGCCACAGGACAGGGTTGAGGGAGCAGTACTTC. As protein: CASSHRTGLREQYF.

The table lists this clonotype with many counts. The chain is built from TRBV20-1 and TRBJ1-3; no reliable D call. Germline lookup yields CDR1 DFQATT and CDR2 SNEGSKA (reference sequence). The CDR3 runs to 13 residues. V lost 6 bases, J lost 2 bases, and 11 bases lay in between. The CDR3 sequence: CSALGPTGNTIYF. DNA of the CDR3: TGCAGTGCCCTGGGCCCAACTGGAAACACCATATATTTT.

This clonotype was seen many times. V is TRBV2 and J is TRBJ1-2; tentative D call: TRBD1 (5 bases). V dropped 3 bases and J dropped 3 bases, with 11 bases sitting between them. Looked up from germline, CDR1 is SNHLY and CDR2 is FYNNEI. The CDR3 is 14 residues long. CDR3 in amino acids: CASSDTQDYYGYTF. CDR3 sequence (DNA): TGTGCCAGCAGTGACACACAGGACTACTATGGCTACACCTTC.

The chain has TRBV4-1 and TRBJ1-2; 7 bases match TRBD1. From germline, CDR1 is MGHRA and CDR2 YSYEKL. There are 14 residues in the CDR3. J gave up 6 bases and V 6 bases, and 10 bases lay outside the gene matches. The CDR3 DNA is TGCGCCAGCAGTAAAGACAGGGTCCTCCATGGCTACACCTTC. It encodes CASSKDRVLHGYTF.

As for this clonotype: A clone one base away is much larger, so this may be a read error. The chain is built from TRBV6-2 or TRBV6-3 and TRBJ2-7; 7 bases fit TRBD2. The trim removed 6 bases at V and 2 bases at J, leaving 13 bases unmatched. The CDR3 runs to 16 residues. Germline loops: CDR1 MNHEY, CDR2 SVGEGT. The CDR3 sequence: CASSDPKAGSPYEQYF. As DNA, the CDR3 is TGTGCCAGCAGCGATCCGAAAGCGGGAAGCCCCTACGAGCAGTACTTC.

About this clonotype: At one end the junction does not follow the germline gene, possibly because of a read error. The chain links TRBV4-1 to TRBJ1-5; no clear D gene. Per the germline V gene, CDR1 is MGHRA and CDR2 is YSYEKL. The CDR3 is made up of 16 amino acids. CDR3 region: CASSQDAGTRNQPQHF. In DNA form, the CDR3 reads TGCGCCAGCAGCCAAGATGCCGGCACCCGCAATCAGCCCCAACATTTT.

This rearrangement joins TRBV24-1 to TRBJ1-1; a weak D match, TRBD1 (5 bases). The CDR3 has 13 residues. V was shortened by 1 base and J by 6 bases, with 8 bases between the two germline ends. CDR1 and CDR2 (germline): KGHDR, SFDVKD. The CDR3 DNA follows: TGTGCCACCAGTGATTTACAGACAGCTGAAGCTTTCTTT. Translation gives CATSDLQTAEAFF.

The CDR3: CASSPRGTSNTGELFF. In nucleotides, the CDR3 is TGTGCCAGCAGCCCCCGTGGGACCTCGAACACCGGGGAGCTGTTTTTT. The rearrangement uses TRBV9 and TRBJ2-2; D may be TRBD1 or TRBD2 (5 bases each). Germline CDR1 SGDLS, CDR2 YYNGEE. The CDR3 is made up of 16 amino acids. Trimming stripped 4 bases from V and 0 bases from J, with 13 bases between.

This chain uses TRBV2 with TRBJ2-5, with TRBD1 matching over 7 bases. The CDR3 contains 15 residues. Germline values: CDR1 SNHLY, CDR2 FYNNEI. The trim removed 1 base at V and 5 bases at J, leaving 7 bases unmatched. In nucleotides, the CDR3 is TGTGCCAGCAGTGAAGAGGGGGCAGGATATGAGACCCAGTACTTC. Translating gives CASSEEGAGYETQYF. Together with reference TRBV2 and TRBJ2-5, the CDR3 gives the full variable domain: EPEVTQTPSHQVTQMGQEVILRCVPISNHLYFYWYRQILGQKVEFLVSFYNNEISEKSEIFDDQFSVERPDGSNFTLKIRSTKLEDSAMYFCASSEEGAGYETQYFGPGTRLLVL.

This clonotype was observed many times. This rearrangement joins TRBV7-2 to TRBJ2-5, with TRBD1 matching 9 bases. There are 14 residues in the CDR3. V was clipped by 5 bases and J by 5 bases; unmatched bases: 6. Germline lookup yields CDR1 SGHTA and CDR2 FQGNSA. CDR3 sequence: CASSQDRGGETQYF. The CDR3 region has the DNA TGTGCCAGCAGCCAGGACAGGGGAGGGGAGACCCAGTACTTC.

This clonotype was seen ten or more times. The V call is TRBV29-1, the J call TRBJ1-2; 7 positions agree with TRBD1. Germline lookup yields CDR1 SQVTM and CDR2 ANQGSEA. This CDR3 region has 15 residues. V gave up 4 bases and J gave up 3 bases; unmatched junction bases: 11. In DNA form, the CDR3 reads TGCAGCGTTGGTGGGACAGCCAATCCACACTATGGCTACACCTTC. It specifies CSVGGTANPHYGYTF.

This clonotype was picked up many times. This chain links TRBV10-1 with TRBJ2-3; 15 bases map to TRBD2. With 8 bases clipped from V and 9 bases from J, the junction kept 9 bases outside the gene matches. The CDR3 extends over 15 amino acids. CDR1 WNHNN and CDR2 SYGVQD come from the germline V gene (reference sequence). CDR3 sequence: CASGKGTSGGTTQYF. The DNA for the CDR3 is TGCGCCAGCGGGAAGGGGACTAGCGGGGGGACAACGCAGTATTTT.

Ten or more counts support this clonotype. This chain uses TRBV20-1 with TRBJ1-2; D unresolved. From germline, CDR1 is DFQATT and CDR2 SNEGSKA (reference sequence). V was trimmed by 3 bases and J by 4 bases, leaving 15 bases between them. The CDR3 spans 14 residues. The DNA for the CDR3 is TGCAGTGCTAGGCACTCGGGAGAAACCTATGGCTACACCTTC. Its translation is CSARHSGETYGYTF.

The V and J genes are TRBV19 and TRBJ2-2; a weak D match, TRBD2 (6 bases). Trimming left V 10 bases short and J 4 bases short, with 10 bases between. The CDR3 spans 12 residues. Germline V gene data show CDR1 as LNHDA and CDR2 as SQIVND (reference sequence). The CDR3 sequence: CATLGGTGELFF. The CDR3 nucleotides are TGTGCCACCCTGGGAGGCACCGGGGAGCTGTTTTTT.

This chain connects TRBV7-3 to TRBJ2-2; unclear D gene. The CDR3 runs 15 residues. Germline values: CDR1 SGHTA, CDR2 FQGTGA. V was shortened by 5 bases and J by 6 bases, with 16 bases between the two germline ends. The CDR3 DNA is TGTGCCAGCAGCCCCCGCGTGGGCGAGGCCGGGGAGCTGTTTTTT. Translating it yields CASSPRVGEAGELFF. The full variable domain, in which reference TRBV7-3 and TRBJ2-2 provide the parts outside the CDR3, is GAGVSQTPSNKVTEKGKYVELRCDPISGHTALYWYRQSLGQGPEFLIYFQGTGAADDSGLPNDRFFAVRPEGSVSTLKIQRTERGDSAVYLCASSPRVGEAGELFFGEGSRLTVL.

This clonotype appeared a single time. V is TRBV6-2 or TRBV6-3 and J is TRBJ2-5, with D perhaps TRBD2 (5 bases). Deletions cut 0 bases from V and 1 base from J, with 12 bases between. This CDR3 comprises 16 residues. CDR1 is MNHEY and CDR2 is SVGEGT in the germline V gene. This CDR3 is CASSYSIAGSQETQYF. Here the CDR3 DNA reads TGTGCCAGCAGTTACTCGATTGCGGGCTCCCAAGAGACCCAGTACTTC.